The 7 T cell receptor beta chains presented below share a single source sample, sequenced in a study of blood T cell repertoires in COVID-19. Method: immunoSEQ multiplex PCR; TCRdb's copy keeps in-frame clones and lacks some. This sample yields approximately 440,000 clones, of which more than 70% are seen a single time; around an eighth belongs to the top ten. Material: peripheral blood. These receptors were obtained from a woman in her forties or fifties with COVID-19, enrolled during active disease.

This clone has only one observation. V is TRBV19 and J is TRBJ2-3; D not resolved. V was clipped by 3 bases and J by 0 bases, with 13 bases between them. There are 16 residues in the CDR3. Germline-derived CDR1 and CDR2 are LNHDA and SQIVND (reference sequence). The CDR3 reads CASSIPQDPSTDTQYF. The CDR3 nucleotides read TGTGCCAGTAGTATCCCGCAGGATCCTAGCACAGATACGCAGTATTTT. The full variable domain, in which reference TRBV19 and TRBJ2-3 provide the parts outside the CDR3, is DGGITQSPKYLFRKEGQNVTLSCEQNLNHDAMYWYRQDPGQGLRLIYYSQIVNDFQKGDIAEGYSVSREKKESFPLTVTSAQKNPTAFYLCASSIPQDPSTDTQYFGPGTRLTVL.

This clone was seen a handful of times. The chain combines TRBV7-2 with TRBJ1-2; D call uncertain. Germline V gives CDR1 SGHTA, CDR2 FQGNSA. The CDR3 has 13 amino acids. The V gene lost 5 bases and the J gene lost 8 bases, with 15 bases spanning the gap. The CDR3, as DNA: TGTGCCAGCAGCCCTACGACGGGGTACGGCTACACCTTC. Its protein product is CASSPTTGYGYTF.

The rearrangement uses TRBV11-3 and TRBJ2-3, with TRBD2 matching over 7 bases. Germline loops: CDR1 SGHNT, CDR2 YENEEA. This CDR3 contains 14 residues. Unmatched junction bases numbered 8, after V lost 5 bases and J lost 6 bases. As DNA, the CDR3 is TGTGCCAGCAGCGACCAGAAGGGAGGGGATACGCAGTATTTT. This encodes CASSDQKGGDTQYF.

The rearrangement uses TRBV3-1 (or the pseudogene TRBV3-2) and TRBJ2-2; the D gene is possibly TRBD1 (5 bases). There are 16 residues in the CDR3. Per the germline V gene, CDR1 is LGHDT and CDR2 is YNNKEL (reference sequence). V was shortened by 4 bases and J by 0 bases, with 12 bases between the two germline ends. As DNA, the CDR3 is TGTGCCAGCAGCCTTAGGAAGGGGTCGAACACCGGGGAGCTGTTTTTT. It translates to CASSLRKGSNTGELFF.

This clone appeared a few times. The V and J genes are TRBV4-2 and TRBJ2-1; 9 nucleotides match TRBD2. The CDR3 length is 15 residues. Germline CDR1 LGHNA, CDR2 YNFKEQ. Trimming removed 2 bases from V and 7 bases from J; junction bases left unmatched: 6. This chain's CDR3 is CASSQLLAGPNEQFF. The CDR3 coding sequence is TGTGCCAGCAGCCAACTGCTAGCGGGGCCGAATGAGCAGTTCTTC.

The V and J genes are TRBV5-5 and TRBJ1-4, with TRBD1 matching 7 bases. The V gene's germline CDR1 is SGHKS and CDR2 YYEKEE (reference sequence). Trimming removed 0 bases from V and 14 bases from J; junction bases left unmatched: 7. The CDR3 sequence is 13 residues long. CDR3 protein: CASSLAPTGRLFF. CDR3 coding DNA: TGTGCCAGCAGCTTGGCCCCGACAGGGAGGCTGTTTTTT.

The rearrangement joins TRBV5-1 to TRBJ1-4; 7 bases are shared with TRBD1. V trimming: 3 bases; J trimming: 5 bases; junction bases outside the gene matches: 7. The length of the CDR3 is 15 residues. Per the germline V gene, CDR1 is SGHRS and CDR2 is YFSETQ. CDR3 sequence reads: CASSSRTGSNEKLFF. The CDR3 bases are TGCGCCAGCAGCTCAAGGACAGGCTCCAATGAAAAACTGTTTTTT.